What follows describes a single T cell receptor (beta chain). Some clones are missing from TCRdb's copy, which holds only in-frame ones; the method was immunoSEQ multiplex PCR. The sample consists of roughly 68,000 clones, approximately 80% of them appearing once. The source of the sample is a study of OX40 agonist ivuxolimab in advanced cancers. Across the study: Subjects had a mean age of about 60 years, with a range of about 20 to 85; about 83% were male. Three individuals attained partial responses, comprising one hepatocellular carcinoma case and two cutaneous melanoma cases.

V was trimmed by 7 bases and J by 7 bases, leaving 13 bases between them. CDR3 size: 13 residues. The germline CDR1 and CDR2 sequences are SNHLY and FYNNEI. The source material was CD4+ or CD8+ T cells sorted from blood, sampled in a trial of the OX40 agonist ivuxolimab. The chain carries TRBV2 and TRBJ2-2; D not certain. This sequence originates from an adult with an advanced solid tumor such as melanoma, head and neck, liver or kidney cancer. As DNA, the CDR3 is TGTGCCAGCACCCCTCTGTTTGGCGGGGAGCTGTTTTTT. Its translation: CASTPLFGGELFF.